The 6 T cell receptor beta chains reported below all come from one sample, sequenced in a study of T cell changes during pregnancy in multiple sclerosis. TCRdb keeps only in-frame clones here, not all; method: immunoSEQ multiplex PCR. The data contain around 40,000 clones, about 90% of them singletons. This specimen consisted of CD4+ T cells from peripheral blood mononuclear cells, obtained before pregnancy. Every receptor here comes from a female donor with multiple sclerosis, enrolled in a pregnancy study.

The chain employs TRBV27 and TRBJ1-5, with 7 bases lining up with TRBD1. Germline V gene data show CDR1 as MNHEY and CDR2 as SMNVEV (reference sequence). With V trimmed by 2 bases and J by 5 bases, 3 bases remained unmatched. The CDR3 runs to 14 residues. The CDR3 is CASSLRQGHQPQHF. The CDR3 DNA follows: TGTGCCAGCAGTTTAAGACAGGGTCATCAGCCCCAGCATTTT.

V gene TRBV29-1 combines with J gene TRBJ2-7, with 10 bases that match TRBD1. This CDR3 has 14 residues. Germline V gives CDR1 SQVTM, CDR2 ANQGSEA. V shed 6 bases, J shed 3 bases, and the junction held 8 bases outside the gene matches. The CDR3 DNA reads TGCAGCGTCGGGAAGGACAGGGGGAACTACGAGCAGTACTTC. Residues: CSVGKDRGNYEQYF.

The V gene is TRBV5-4, the J gene TRBJ1-2, with D possibly matching TRBD1 (6 bases). CDR1 and CDR2 (germline): SGHNT, YYREEE (reference sequence). Trimming stripped 1 base from V and 6 bases from J, with 16 bases between. The CDR3 is 15 residues long. CDR3 DNA sequence: TGTGCCAGCAGCTTGTGGGCAGGGGAAAGGGATGGCTACACCTTC. Its protein product is CASSLWAGERDGYTF.

The chain carries TRBV5-1 and TRBJ2-3; D possibly corresponds to TRBD1 (5 bases). The V and J ends lost 2 bases and 2 bases respectively, with 15 bases between them. The germline CDR1 and CDR2 sequences are SGHRS and YFSETQ. The CDR3 has 16 amino acids. This chain's CDR3 is CASSFPTRQYTDTQYF. The CDR3, as DNA: TGCGCCAGCAGCTTCCCTACACGACAGTACACAGATACGCAGTATTTT.

The V call is TRBV19, the J call TRBJ2-3; 9 nucleotides line up with TRBD1. In germline, CDR1 is LNHDA, CDR2 SQIVND (reference sequence). The CDR3 is 15 amino acids. Trimming took 7 bases from V and 2 from J; bases not matched to a gene: 7. CDR3 coding DNA: TGTGCCAGTAACAGGGGGCTTTTTAACACAGATACGCAGTATTTT. Protein: CASNRGLFNTDTQYF.

The chain couples TRBV2 to TRBJ1-4, with 7 positions matching TRBD1. Germline V lookup: CDR1 SNHLY, CDR2 FYNNEI. V shed 6 bases, J shed 7 bases, and the junction held 8 bases outside the gene matches. The CDR3 is made up of 14 amino acids. The CDR3 bases are TGTGCCAGCAGCCCGGACAGGCGTTCTGAAAAACTGTTTTTT. The encoded protein is CASSPDRRSEKLFF.